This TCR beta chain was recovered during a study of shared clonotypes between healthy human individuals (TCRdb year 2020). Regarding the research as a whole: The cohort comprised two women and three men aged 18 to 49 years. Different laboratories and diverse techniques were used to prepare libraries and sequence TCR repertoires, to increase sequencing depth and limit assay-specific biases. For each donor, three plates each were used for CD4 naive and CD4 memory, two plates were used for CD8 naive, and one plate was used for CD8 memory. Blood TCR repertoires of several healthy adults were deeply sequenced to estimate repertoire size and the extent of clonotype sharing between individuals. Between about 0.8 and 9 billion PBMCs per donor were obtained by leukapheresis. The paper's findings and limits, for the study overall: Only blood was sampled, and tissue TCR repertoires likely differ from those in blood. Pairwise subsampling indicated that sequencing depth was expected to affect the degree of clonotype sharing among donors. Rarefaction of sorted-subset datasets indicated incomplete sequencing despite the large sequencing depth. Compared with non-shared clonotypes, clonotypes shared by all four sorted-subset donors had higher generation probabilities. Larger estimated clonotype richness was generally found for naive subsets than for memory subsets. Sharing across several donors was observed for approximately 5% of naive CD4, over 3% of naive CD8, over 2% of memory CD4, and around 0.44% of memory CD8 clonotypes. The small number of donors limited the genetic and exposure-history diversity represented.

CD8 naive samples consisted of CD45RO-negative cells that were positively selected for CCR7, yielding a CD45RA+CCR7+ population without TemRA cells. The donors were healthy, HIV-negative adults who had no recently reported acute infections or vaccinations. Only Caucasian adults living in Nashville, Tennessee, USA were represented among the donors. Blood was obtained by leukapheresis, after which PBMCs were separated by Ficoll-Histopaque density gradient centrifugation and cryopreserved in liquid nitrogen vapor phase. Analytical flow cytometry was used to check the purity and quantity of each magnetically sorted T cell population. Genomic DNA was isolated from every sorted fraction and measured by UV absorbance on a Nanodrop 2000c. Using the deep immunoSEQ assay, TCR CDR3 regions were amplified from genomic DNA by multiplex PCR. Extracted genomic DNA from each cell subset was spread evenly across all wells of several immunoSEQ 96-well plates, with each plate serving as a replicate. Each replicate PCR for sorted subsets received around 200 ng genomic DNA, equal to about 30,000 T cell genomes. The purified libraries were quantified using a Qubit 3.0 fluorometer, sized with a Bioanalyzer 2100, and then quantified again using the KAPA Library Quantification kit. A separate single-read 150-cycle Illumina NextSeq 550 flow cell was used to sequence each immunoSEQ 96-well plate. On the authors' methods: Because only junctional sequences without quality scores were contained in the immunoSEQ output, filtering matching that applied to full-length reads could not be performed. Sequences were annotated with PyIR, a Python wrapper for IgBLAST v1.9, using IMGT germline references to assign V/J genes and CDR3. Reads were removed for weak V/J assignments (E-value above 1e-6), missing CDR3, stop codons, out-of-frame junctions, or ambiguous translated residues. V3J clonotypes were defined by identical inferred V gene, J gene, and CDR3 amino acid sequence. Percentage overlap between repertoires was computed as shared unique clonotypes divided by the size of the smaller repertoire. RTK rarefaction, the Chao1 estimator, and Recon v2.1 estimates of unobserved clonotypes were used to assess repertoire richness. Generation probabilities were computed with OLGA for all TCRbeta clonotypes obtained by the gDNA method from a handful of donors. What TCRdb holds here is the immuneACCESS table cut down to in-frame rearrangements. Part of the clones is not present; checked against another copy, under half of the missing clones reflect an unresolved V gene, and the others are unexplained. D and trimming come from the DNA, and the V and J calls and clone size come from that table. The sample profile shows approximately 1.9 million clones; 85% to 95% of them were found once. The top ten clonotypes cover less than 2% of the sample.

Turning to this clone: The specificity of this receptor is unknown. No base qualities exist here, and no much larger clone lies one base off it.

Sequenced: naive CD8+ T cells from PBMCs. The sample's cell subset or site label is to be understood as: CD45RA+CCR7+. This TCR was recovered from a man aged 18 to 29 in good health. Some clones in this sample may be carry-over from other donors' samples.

The CDR3 reads CASSLSGNWHEQYF. The nucleotide sequence is given as TGTGCCAGCAGCCTATCAGGGAATTGGCACGAGCAGTACTTC. Recombination linked TRBV7-9 to TRBJ2-7; perhaps TRBD1 is the D gene, with 5 bases matching. The V end loses 5 bases and the J end loses 5 bases, and a stretch of 16 bases separates them. The CDR3, from cysteine to phenylalanine, totals 14 residues. Here the CDR3 DNA is all that survives: 42 bases in frame from base 1. CDR1 and CDR2 were assigned from the germline V gene (reference sequence) as SEHNR and FQNEAQ.